This T cell receptor (beta chain) was profiled in a study of Ad26.COV2.S vaccination and SARS-CoV-2 variants. Treatment here: around 19 received Ad26.COV2.S at low or high dose, single or two shots; 5 received placebo; per-sample allocation not given. Specimens were obtained on day 63 following the first vaccine or placebo injection. Aged 18-55 years, donor was enrolled in Boston around 2020. The CDR3 contains 14 residues. Trimming shortened V by 3 bases and J by 5 bases, and 13 bases separated the two germline ends. Germline values: CDR1 MGHRA, CDR2 YSYEKL. The repertoire was sequenced with immunoSEQ multiplex PCR; TCRdb's copy has only in-frame clones and lacks some. Here the sample spans about 680,000 clones, around 90% being singletons.

The specimen comprised peripheral blood, sampled in a trial of Ad26.COV2.S vaccine versus placebo. The V and J genes are TRBV4-1 and TRBJ1-2; tentatively, D is TRBD1 (5 bases). This sequence originates from a person between 18 and 65 years old who received the Ad26.COV2.S COVID-19 vaccine or a placebo. CDR3 residues: CASSHTGDRYGYTF. As DNA, the CDR3 is TGCGCCAGCAGCCATACCGGGGACCGGTATGGCTACACCTTC.